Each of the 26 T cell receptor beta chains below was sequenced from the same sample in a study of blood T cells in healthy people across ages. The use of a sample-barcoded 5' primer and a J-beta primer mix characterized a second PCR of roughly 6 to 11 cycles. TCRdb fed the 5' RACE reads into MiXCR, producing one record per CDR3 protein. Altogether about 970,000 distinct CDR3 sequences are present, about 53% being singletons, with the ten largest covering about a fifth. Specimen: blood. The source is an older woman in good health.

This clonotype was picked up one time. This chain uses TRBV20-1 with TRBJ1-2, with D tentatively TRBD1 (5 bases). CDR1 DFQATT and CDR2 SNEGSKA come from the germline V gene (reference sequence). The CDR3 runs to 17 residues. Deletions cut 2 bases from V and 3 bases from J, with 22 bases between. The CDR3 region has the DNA TGCAGTGCTAGAACAGCCGCCGGGACGGGGGTTTACTATGGCTACACCTTC. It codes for CSARTAAGTGVYYGYTF.

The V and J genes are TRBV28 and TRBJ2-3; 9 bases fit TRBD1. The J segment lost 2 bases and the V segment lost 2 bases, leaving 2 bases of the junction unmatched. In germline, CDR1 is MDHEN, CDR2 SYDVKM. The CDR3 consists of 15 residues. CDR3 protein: CASSLTGGYTDTQYF. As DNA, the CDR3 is TGTGCCAGCAGTTTAACAGGGGGCTACACAGATACGCAGTATTTT.

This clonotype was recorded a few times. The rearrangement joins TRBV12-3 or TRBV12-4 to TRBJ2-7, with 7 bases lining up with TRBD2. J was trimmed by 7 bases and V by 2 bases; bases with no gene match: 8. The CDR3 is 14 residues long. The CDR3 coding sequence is TGTGCCAGCAGTTTATGGCGGGGGACGGGGGAGCAGTACTTC. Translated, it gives CASSLWRGTGEQYF.

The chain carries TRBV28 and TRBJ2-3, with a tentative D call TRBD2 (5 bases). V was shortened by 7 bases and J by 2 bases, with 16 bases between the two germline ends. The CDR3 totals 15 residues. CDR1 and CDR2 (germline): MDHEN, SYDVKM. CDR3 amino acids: CASTPIGKYTDTQYF. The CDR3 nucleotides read TGTGCCAGCACCCCTATCGGGAAGTACACAGATACGCAGTATTTT.

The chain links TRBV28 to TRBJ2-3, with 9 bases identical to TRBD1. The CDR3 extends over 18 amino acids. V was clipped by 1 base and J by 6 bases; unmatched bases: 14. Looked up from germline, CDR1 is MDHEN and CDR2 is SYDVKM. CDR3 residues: CASSLLERPTTGGDTQYF. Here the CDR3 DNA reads TGTGCCAGCAGTTTATTGGAGAGGCCCACAACAGGGGGCGATACGCAGTATTTT.

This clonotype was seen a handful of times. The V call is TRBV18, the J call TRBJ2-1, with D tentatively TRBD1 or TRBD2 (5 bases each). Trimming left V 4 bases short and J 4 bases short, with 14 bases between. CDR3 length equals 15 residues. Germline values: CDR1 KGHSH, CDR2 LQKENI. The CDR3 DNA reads TGTGCCAGCTCACATTCCGGGACCCTTTACAATGAGCAGTTCTTC. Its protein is CASSHSGTLYNEQFF.

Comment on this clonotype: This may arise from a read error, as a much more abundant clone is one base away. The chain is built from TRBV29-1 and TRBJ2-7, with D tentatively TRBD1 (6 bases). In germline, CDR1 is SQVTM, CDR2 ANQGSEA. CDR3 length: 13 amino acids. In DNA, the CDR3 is TGCAGCGTTGATGGCAGGGGCGGCTACGGGCAGTACTTC. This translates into CSVDGRGGYGQYF.

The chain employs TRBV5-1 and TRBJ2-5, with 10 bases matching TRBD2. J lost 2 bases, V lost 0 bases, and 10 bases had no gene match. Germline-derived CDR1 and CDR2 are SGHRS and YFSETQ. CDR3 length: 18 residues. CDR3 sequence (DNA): TGCGCCAGCAGCTTGGCGGCTAGCGGGAGATGGGAACAAGAGACCCAGTACTTC. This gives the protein CASSLAASGRWEQETQYF.

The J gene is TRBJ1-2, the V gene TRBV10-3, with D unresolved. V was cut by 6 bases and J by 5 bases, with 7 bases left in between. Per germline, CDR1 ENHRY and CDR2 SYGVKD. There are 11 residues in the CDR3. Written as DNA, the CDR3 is TGTGCCATCAGGGCGGAGTATGGCTACACCTTC. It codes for CAIRAEYGYTF.

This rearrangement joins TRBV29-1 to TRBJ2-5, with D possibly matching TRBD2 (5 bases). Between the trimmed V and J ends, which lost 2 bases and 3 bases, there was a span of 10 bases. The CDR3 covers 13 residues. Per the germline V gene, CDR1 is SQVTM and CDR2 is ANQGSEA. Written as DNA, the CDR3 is TGCAGCGTTGAAAAAGTAGCGAAAGAGACCCAGTACTTC. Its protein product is CSVEKVAKETQYF. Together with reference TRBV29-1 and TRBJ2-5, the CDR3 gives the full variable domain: SAVISQKPSRDICQRGTSLTIQCQVDSQVTMMFWYRQQPGQSLTLIATANQGSEATYESGFVIDKFPISRPNLTFSTLTVSNMSPEDSSIYLCSVEKVAKETQYFGPGTRLLVL.

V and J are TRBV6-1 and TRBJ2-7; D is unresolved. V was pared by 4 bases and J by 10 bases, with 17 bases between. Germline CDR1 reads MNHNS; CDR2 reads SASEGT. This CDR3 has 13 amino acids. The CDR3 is CASSVTRERTQYF. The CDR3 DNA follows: TGTGCCAGCAGTGTGACCCGCGAGAGAACCCAGTACTTC.

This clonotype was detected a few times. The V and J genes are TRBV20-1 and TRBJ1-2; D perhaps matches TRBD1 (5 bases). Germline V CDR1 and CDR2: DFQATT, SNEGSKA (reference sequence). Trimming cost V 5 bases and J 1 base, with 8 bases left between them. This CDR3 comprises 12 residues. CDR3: CSAGTLNYGYTF. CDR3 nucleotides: TGCAGTGCTGGGACCCTTAACTATGGCTACACCTTC.

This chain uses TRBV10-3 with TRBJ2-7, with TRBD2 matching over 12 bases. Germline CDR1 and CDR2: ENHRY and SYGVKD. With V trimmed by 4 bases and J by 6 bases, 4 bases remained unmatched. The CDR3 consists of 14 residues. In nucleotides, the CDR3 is TGTGCCATCAGTGGACTAGCGGGAGAGGGCGAGCAGTACTTC. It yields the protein CAISGLAGEGEQYF.

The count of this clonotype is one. The chain's CDR3 is CASSQNEGIYYEQYF. The CDR3 bases are TGCGCCAGCAGCCAAAACGAAGGTATTTACTACGAGCAGTACTTC. The rearrangement joins TRBV4-1 to TRBJ2-4; D gene unclear. The J call may be incorrect, as the DNA end agrees better with TRBJ2-7. CDR1 and CDR2 from the germline V gene are MGHRA and YSYEKL. The CDR3 is made up of 15 amino acids.

Here the CDR3 DNA reads TGTGCCAGCAGCTCTCAGCCCCAGCATTTT. The encoded protein is CASSSQPQHF. The rearrangement links TRBV7-4 to TRBJ1-5, with no clear D. The germline V gene encodes CDR1 SGHVT and CDR2 SQSDAQ. The CDR3 length is 10 residues. Trimming took off 4 bases at V and 6 bases at J, with 1 base between the two ends.

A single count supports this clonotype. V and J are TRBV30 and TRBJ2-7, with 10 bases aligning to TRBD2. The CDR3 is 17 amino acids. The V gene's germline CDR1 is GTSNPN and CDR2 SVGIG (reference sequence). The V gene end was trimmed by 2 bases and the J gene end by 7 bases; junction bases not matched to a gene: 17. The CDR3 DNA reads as TGTGCCTGGAGTAGTCTAGCGGGAGCAGGCGGGACGAATGAGCAGTACTTC. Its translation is CAWSSLAGAGGTNEQYF.

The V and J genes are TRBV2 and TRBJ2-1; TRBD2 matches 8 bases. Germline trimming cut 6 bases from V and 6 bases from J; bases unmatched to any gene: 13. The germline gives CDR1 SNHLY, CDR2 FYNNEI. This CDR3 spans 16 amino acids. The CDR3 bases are TGTGCCAGCAGCCCGGGGGAGGCGGGAGGACGCAATGAGCAGTTCTTC. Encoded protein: CASSPGEAGGRNEQFF.

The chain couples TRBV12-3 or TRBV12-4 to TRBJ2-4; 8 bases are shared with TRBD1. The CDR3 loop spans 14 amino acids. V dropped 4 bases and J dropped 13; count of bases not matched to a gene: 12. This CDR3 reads CASSWTGQREEQYF. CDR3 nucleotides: TGTGCCAGCAGTTGGACAGGGCAGAGAGAAGAGCAGTACTTC.

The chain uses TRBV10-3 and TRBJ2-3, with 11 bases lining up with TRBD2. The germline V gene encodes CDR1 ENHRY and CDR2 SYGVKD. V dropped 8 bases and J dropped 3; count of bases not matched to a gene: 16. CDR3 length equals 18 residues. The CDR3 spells CAISEGLSGRAFTDTQYF. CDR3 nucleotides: TGTGCCATCTCGGAGGGTCTTAGCGGGAGGGCCTTTACAGATACGCAGTATTTT.

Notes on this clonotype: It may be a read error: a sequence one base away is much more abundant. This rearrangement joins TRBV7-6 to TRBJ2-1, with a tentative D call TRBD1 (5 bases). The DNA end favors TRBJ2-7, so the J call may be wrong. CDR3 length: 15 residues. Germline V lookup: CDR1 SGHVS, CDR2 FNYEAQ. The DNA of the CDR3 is TGTGCCAGCAGCTTAAGCCCAAACAGGTACAATGAGCAGTACTTC. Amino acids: CASSLSPNRYNEQYF.

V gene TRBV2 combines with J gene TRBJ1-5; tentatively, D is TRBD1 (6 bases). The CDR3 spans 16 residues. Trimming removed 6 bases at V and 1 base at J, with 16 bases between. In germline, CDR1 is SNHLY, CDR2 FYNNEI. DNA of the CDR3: TGTGCCAGCAGGGGGGGGGGCCGCCTAAGCAATCAGCCCCAGCATTTT. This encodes CASRGGGRLSNQPQHF.

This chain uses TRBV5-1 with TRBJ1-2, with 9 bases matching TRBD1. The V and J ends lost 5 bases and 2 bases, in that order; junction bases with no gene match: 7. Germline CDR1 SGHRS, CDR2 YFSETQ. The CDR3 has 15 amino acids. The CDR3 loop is CASRRTGASNYGYTF. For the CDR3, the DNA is TGCGCCAGCAGAAGGACAGGGGCTTCCAACTATGGCTACACCTTC.

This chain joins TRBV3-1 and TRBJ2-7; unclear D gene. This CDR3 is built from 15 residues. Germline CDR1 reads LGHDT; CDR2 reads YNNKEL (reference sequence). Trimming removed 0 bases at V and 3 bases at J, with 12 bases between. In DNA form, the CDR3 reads TGTGCCAGCAGCCAAGATCCGGCCAGGAGCTACGAGCAGTACTTC. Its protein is CASSQDPARSYEQYF.

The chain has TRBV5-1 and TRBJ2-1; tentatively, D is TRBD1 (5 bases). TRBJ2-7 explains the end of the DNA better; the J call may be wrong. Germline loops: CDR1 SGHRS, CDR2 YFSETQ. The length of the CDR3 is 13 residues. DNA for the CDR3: TGCGCCAGCAGTCGGGTCCTAGGGGACGAGCAGTACTTC. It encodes CASSRVLGDEQYF.

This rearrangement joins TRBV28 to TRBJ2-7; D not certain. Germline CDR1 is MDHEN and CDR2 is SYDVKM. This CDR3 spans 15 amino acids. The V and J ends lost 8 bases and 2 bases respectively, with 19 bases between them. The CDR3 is CASRSSPDTAYEQYF. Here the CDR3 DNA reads TGTGCCAGCCGATCCTCACCCGACACAGCCTACGAGCAGTACTTC.

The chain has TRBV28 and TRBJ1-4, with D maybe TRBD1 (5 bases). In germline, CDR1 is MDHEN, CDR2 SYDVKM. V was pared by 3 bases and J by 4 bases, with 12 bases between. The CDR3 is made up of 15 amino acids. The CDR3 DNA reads TGTGCCAGCAGTTTTAGAGGGGCCCTTAATGAAAAACTGTTTTTT. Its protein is CASSFRGALNEKLFF.